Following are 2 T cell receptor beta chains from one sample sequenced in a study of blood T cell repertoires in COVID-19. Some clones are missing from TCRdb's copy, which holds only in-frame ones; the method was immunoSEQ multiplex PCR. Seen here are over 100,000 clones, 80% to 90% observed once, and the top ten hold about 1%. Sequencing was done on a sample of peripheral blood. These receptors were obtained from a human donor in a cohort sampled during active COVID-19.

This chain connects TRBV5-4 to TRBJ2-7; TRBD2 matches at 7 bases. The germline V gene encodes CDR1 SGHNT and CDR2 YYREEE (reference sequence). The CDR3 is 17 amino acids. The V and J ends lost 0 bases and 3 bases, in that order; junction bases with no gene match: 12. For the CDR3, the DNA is TGTGCCAGCAGCTTGGGACTAGCCTCTCCTTCGAGCTACGAGCAGTACTTC. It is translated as CASSLGLASPSSYEQYF.

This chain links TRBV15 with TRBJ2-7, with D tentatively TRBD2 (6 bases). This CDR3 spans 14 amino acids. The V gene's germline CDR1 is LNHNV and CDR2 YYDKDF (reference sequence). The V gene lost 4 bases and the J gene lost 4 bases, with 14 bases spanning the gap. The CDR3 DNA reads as TGTGCCACCAGCATTTCGATGGGGGGATACGAGCAGTACTTC. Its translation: CATSISMGGYEQYF.